The 30 T cell receptor beta chains presented below share a single source sample, sequenced in a study of shared clonotypes between healthy human individuals. This table comes from immunoSEQ multiplex PCR, and its TCRdb copy is limited to in-frame clones, with some not included. The sample yields around 2.5 million clones, 93% seen once. Sequencing was done on a sample of naive CD4+ T cells from PBMCs. Subset reported: CD45RA+ positively selected. The receptor source for this set is a man in his late teens or twenties in good health. Some clones in this sample may be carry-over from other donors' samples.

About this clone itself: Other DNA sequences of this sample code for an identical CDR3. V and J are TRBV25-1 and TRBJ2-7, with a weak D call TRBD2 (6 bases). The CDR3 length is 11 residues. Germline lookup yields CDR1 MGHDK and CDR2 SYGVNS. The V end was cut by 8 bases, the J end by 6 bases, with 11 bases between. DNA of the CDR3: TGTGCCAGCTCCGAGGGAGGCGAGCAGTACTTC. Encoded protein: CASSEGGEQYF.

The chain has TRBV18 and TRBJ1-1; D is uncertain. Germline assignment: CDR1 KGHSH and CDR2 LQKENI. V was pared by 6 bases and J by 4 bases, with 21 bases between. The CDR3 is 16 residues long. The CDR3 coding sequence is TGTGCCAGCTCCCCCGCGGGTTTGAGCTTGGGCACTGAAGCTTTCTTT. As protein: CASSPAGLSLGTEAFF.

The V and J genes are TRBV7-9 and TRBJ1-6; D is perhaps TRBD1 (5 bases). CDR3 length: 16 residues. The V gene's germline CDR1 is SEHNR and CDR2 FQNEAQ (reference sequence). Trimming cost V 5 bases and J 7 bases, with 18 bases left between them. The CDR3 spells CASSPGSSLFNSPLHF. CDR3 nucleotide sequence: TGTGCCAGCAGCCCAGGGAGCTCCCTATTCAATTCACCCCTCCACTTT.

The chain uses TRBV5-1 and TRBJ1-4, with D possibly TRBD1 on 6 matching bases. Germline CDR1 reads SGHRS; CDR2 reads YFSETQ. The CDR3 extends over 15 amino acids. The germline V and J ends were trimmed by 4 bases and 13 bases, with 23 bases remaining between them. CDR3 in amino acids: CASSPSGQGGGALFF. The CDR3, as DNA: TGCGCCAGCAGCCCATCCGGGCAGGGTGGGGGGGCACTGTTTTTT.

DNA for the CDR3: TGTGCCAGCAGTTCGTCACAGGCCTGGGGGCGACACGAGCAGTACTTC. This sequence encodes CASSSSQAWGRHEQYF. This chain joins TRBV6-5 and TRBJ2-7, with D maybe TRBD1 (6 bases). Looked up from germline, CDR1 is MNHEY and CDR2 is SVGAGI. V lost 4 bases, J lost 5 bases, and 21 bases lay in between. This CDR3 contains 16 residues.

V is TRBV9 and J is TRBJ2-7; TRBD2 aligns across 10 bases. The germline gives CDR1 SGDLS, CDR2 YYNGEE. CDR3 length: 16 amino acids. The V segment lost 4 bases and the J segment 7 bases; nucleotides outside the gene matches: 14. DNA for the CDR3: TGTGCCAGCAGCTATCGGTCGCTAGCGGGAGTGAATGAGCAGTACTTC. This translates into CASSYRSLAGVNEQYF.

This chain uses TRBV18 with TRBJ1-4; D unclear. V was pared by 4 bases and J by 3 bases, with 9 bases between. CDR1 KGHSH and CDR2 LQKENI come from the germline V gene. The CDR3 loop spans 14 amino acids. CDR3 protein: CASSQRGPNEKLFF. CDR3 nucleotide sequence: TGTGCCAGCTCACAACGCGGACCTAATGAAAAACTGTTTTTT.

The rearrangement joins TRBV15 to TRBJ2-7; TRBD1 might be the D (5 bases). V was pared by 2 bases and J by 1 base, with 12 bases between. CDR1 is LNHNV, CDR2 YYDKDF, per germline (reference sequence). The CDR3 sequence is 15 residues long. The CDR3 bases are TGTGCCACCAGCAGAAGCGACAGAGGATCCTACGAGCAGTACTTC. Translated, it gives CATSRSDRGSYEQYF.

This clone has a single count. The chain is built from TRBV27 and TRBJ2-1, with 10 bases lining up with TRBD2. Germline CDR1 MNHEY, CDR2 SMNVEV (reference sequence). The CDR3 length is 16 residues. V shed 7 bases and J 6 bases; nucleotides not matched to a gene: 12. Here the CDR3 reads CASKGGASGSPNEQFF. CDR3 DNA: TGTGCCAGCAAAGGAGGGGCTAGCGGGAGCCCCAATGAGCAGTTCTTC.

This chain uses TRBV6-6 with TRBJ1-1; D not certain. CDR1 and CDR2 (germline): MNHNY, SVGAGI (reference sequence). The CDR3 spans 14 residues. V was cut by 3 bases and J by 4 bases, with 12 bases left in between. The CDR3 nucleotides are TGTGCCAGCAGTTATAAGGGCATGAGCACTGAAGCTTTCTTT. Translation gives CASSYKGMSTEAFF.

J is TRBJ1-1 and V is TRBV11-2, with 7 bases identical to TRBD1. Germline V lookup: CDR1 SGHAT, CDR2 FQNNGV. With 0 bases clipped from V and 11 bases from J, the junction kept 9 bases outside the gene matches. This CDR3 spans 14 amino acids. DNA for the CDR3: TGTGCCAGCAGCTTAGATGTAGGGGGCCCAAGGGCTTTCTTT. This codes for CASSLDVGGPRAFF.

The J gene is TRBJ2-5, the V gene TRBV9, with TRBD1 matching over 9 bases. The end of the DNA fits TRBJ2-7 better, so the J call may be wrong. The CDR3 consists of 17 residues. Germline V gives CDR1 SGDLS, CDR2 YYNGEE. The CDR3 loop is CASSEGLATGGSYEQYF. The DNA for the CDR3 is TGTGCCAGCAGCGAGGGGCTTGCGACAGGGGGTTCCTACGAGCAGTACTTC.

This clone was detected only a few times. The chain recombines TRBV30 with TRBJ1-4; D remains unclear. The CDR3 contains 11 residues. The V gene's germline CDR1 is GTSNPN and CDR2 SVGIG (reference sequence). CDR3 protein: CALAGAEKLFF. CDR3 DNA: TGTGCGCTGGCCGGCGCCGAAAAACTGTTTTTT.

The chain recombines TRBV7-9 with TRBJ1-5, with 8 bases matching TRBD1. The length of the CDR3 is 11 residues. The V gene end was trimmed by 5 bases and the J gene end by 12 bases; junction bases not matched to a gene: 3. Per germline, CDR1 SEHNR and CDR2 FQNEAQ (reference sequence). CDR3 coding DNA: TGTGCCAGCAGCCGGGGACAGGTCCAGCATTTT. Translation gives CASSRGQVQHF.

The V call is TRBV4-1, the J call TRBJ1-1, with 7 bases fitting TRBD1. The CDR3 runs to 16 residues. CDR1 is MGHRA, CDR2 YSYEKL, per germline. V shed 2 bases and J 0 bases; nucleotides not matched to a gene: 6. The CDR3 DNA reads TGCGCCAGCAGCCAACCGGGACAGAGAATGAACACTGAAGCTTTCTTT. It is translated as CASSQPGQRMNTEAFF.

The J gene is TRBJ2-5, the V gene TRBV5-1; D remains unclear. Looked up from germline, CDR1 is SGHRS and CDR2 is YFSETQ. The CDR3 totals 15 residues. Trimming cost V 0 bases and J 7 bases, with 16 bases left between them. DNA for the CDR3: TGCGCCAGCAGCTTGGCAATGCCGAGTGTTCCGACCCAGTACTTC. It translates to CASSLAMPSVPTQYF. The entire variable domain, with the rest obtained from reference TRBV5-1 and TRBJ2-5, is as follows: KAGVTQTPRYLIKTRGQQVTLSCSPISGHRSVSWYQQTPGQGLQFLFEYFSETQRNKGNFPGRFSGRQFSNSRSEMNVSTLELGDSALYLCASSLAMPSVPTQYFGPGTRLLVL.

The chain employs TRBV7-9 and TRBJ2-7; no clear D. The germline V gene encodes CDR1 SEHNR and CDR2 FQNEAQ (reference sequence). This CDR3 contains 12 residues. The V gene lost 5 bases and the J gene lost 0 bases, with 5 bases spanning the gap. The DNA of the CDR3 is TGTGCCAGCAGCCCCGTCTCCTACGAGCAGTACTTC. Translating gives CASSPVSYEQYF.

This chain uses TRBV5-1 with TRBJ1-1; 10 nucleotides agree with TRBD1. There are 15 residues in the CDR3. V shed 3 bases and J 3 bases; nucleotides not matched to a gene: 5. Germline V lookup: CDR1 SGHRS, CDR2 YFSETQ. The CDR3: CASSYPGQGYTEAFF. As DNA, the CDR3 is TGCGCCAGCAGCTATCCGGGACAGGGGTACACTGAAGCTTTCTTT.

This chain connects TRBV10-1 to TRBJ2-1, with D possibly being TRBD1 or TRBD2 (5 bases each). CDR3 size: 15 residues. The V end lost 5 bases, the J end lost 2 bases, and 13 bases lay between the germline ends. Germline loops: CDR1 WNHNN, CDR2 SYGVQD (reference sequence). CDR3 in DNA: TGCGCCAGCAGTACCGGGACGGGGACCTACAATGAGCAGTTCTTC. This sequence encodes CASSTGTGTYNEQFF.

Regarding this clone: In the same sample, other DNA sequences code for this CDR3. The chain links TRBV19 to TRBJ1-1; D not resolved. The germline V gene has CDR1 LNHDA and CDR2 SQIVND (reference sequence). V lost 1 base, J lost 3 bases, and 6 bases lay in between. The CDR3 contains 13 residues. For the CDR3, the DNA is TGTGCCAGTAGTATAGGAAGGGACACTGAAGCTTTCTTT. As protein: CASSIGRDTEAFF.

This clone was recorded a few times. CDR3 protein: CASSLAGMTGNTIYF. The DNA for the CDR3 is TGTGCCAGCAGCTTAGCCGGCATGACTGGAAACACCATATATTTT. The chain uses TRBV7-8 and TRBJ1-3, with D hard to call. The V end lost 0 bases, the J end lost 2 bases, and 8 bases lay between the germline ends. CDR1 is SGHVS, CDR2 FQNEAQ, per germline. This CDR3 region has 15 residues.

This rearrangement joins TRBV5-4 to TRBJ2-2; D remains unclear. The V gene's germline CDR1 is SGHNT and CDR2 YYREEE (reference sequence). CDR3 length: 14 amino acids. V shed 6 bases and J shed 5 bases, with 14 bases lying between them. CDR3 in amino acids: CASTSQSQTGELFF. CDR3 nucleotides: TGTGCCAGCACCTCGCAGAGTCAGACCGGGGAGCTGTTTTTT.

The V call is TRBV29-1, the J call TRBJ2-2, with 11 bases lining up with TRBD1. In germline, CDR1 is SQVTM, CDR2 ANQGSEA. CDR3 length: 14 amino acids. Trimming took 4 bases from V and 4 from J; bases not matched to a gene: 2. The CDR3 protein is CSVAGTGGTGELFF. The CDR3 bases are TGCAGCGTTGCCGGGACAGGGGGCACCGGGGAGCTGTTTTTT.

The genes are TRBV23-1 and TRBJ2-7; D remains unclear. TRBV23-1 is known as an ORF, though its function is uncertain. V lost 1 base and J lost 3, with 10 bases in between. CDR3 length equals 14 residues. CDR3 nucleotide sequence: TGCGCCAGCAGTCAATGGTCACCGAACTACGAGCAGTACTTC. Protein product: CASSQWSPNYEQYF.

In regard to this clone: At the DNA level, this CDR3 is encoded by other sequences in the same sample as well. The J gene is TRBJ1-3, the V gene TRBV7-9; D uncertain. The ends were cut back, 1 base at V and 0 bases at J, with 4 bases in the middle. This CDR3 comprises 14 residues. CDR1 and CDR2 (germline): SEHNR, FQNEAQ (reference sequence). The CDR3 region is CASSLGTSGNTIYF. CDR3 bases: TGTGCCAGCAGCTTAGGGACCTCTGGAAACACCATATATTTT.

The CDR3 bases are TGTGCCAGCAGCCCCGGGGGATGGCGGGGTGGCTACACCTTC. This gives the protein CASSPGGWRGGYTF. The J gene is TRBJ1-2, the V gene TRBV7-3; a weak D match, TRBD1 (5 bases). This CDR3 spans 14 amino acids. Per the germline V gene, CDR1 is SGHTA and CDR2 is FQGTGA. Trimming stripped 5 bases from V and 7 bases from J, with 17 bases between.

In its sample, this clone was seen once. The V gene is TRBV6-4, the J gene TRBJ2-7, with 8 bases matching TRBD2. The J segment lost 4 bases and the V segment lost 7 bases, leaving 12 bases of the junction unmatched. Germline CDR1 MRHNA, CDR2 SNTAGT. The CDR3 covers 15 residues. This chain's CDR3 is CASKTGTSVAYEQYF. CDR3 bases: TGTGCCAGCAAAACCGGGACTAGTGTTGCTTACGAGCAGTACTTC.

The chain has TRBV28 and TRBJ2-5, with TRBD2 matching 11 bases. The CDR3 length is 19 residues. With V trimmed by 5 bases and J by 0 bases, 14 bases remained unmatched. In germline, CDR1 is MDHEN, CDR2 SYDVKM. CDR3 sequence reads: CASSPPPGLAGLYQETQYF. The CDR3 region has the DNA TGTGCCAGCAGTCCCCCCCCCGGACTAGCGGGCCTGTACCAAGAGACCCAGTACTTC. The variable domain in full, with the rest retrieved from reference TRBV28 and TRBJ2-5, is DVKVTQSSRYLVKRTGEKVFLECVQDMDHENMFWYRQDPGLGLRLIYFSYDVKMKEKGDIPEGYSVSREKKERFSLILESASTNQTSMYLCASSPPPGLAGLYQETQYFGPGTRLLVL.

This sequence joins TRBV29-1 and TRBJ2-3; 8 nucleotides align to TRBD2. Germline V lookup: CDR1 SQVTM, CDR2 ANQGSEA. CDR3 length: 13 residues. Trimming took 5 bases from V and 4 from J; bases not matched to a gene: 5. Here the CDR3 DNA reads TGCAGCGTTAGCGGGAGATTTGCAGATACGCAGTATTTT. It specifies CSVSGRFADTQYF.

With respect to this clone: The sample holds other DNA sequences that translate to the same CDR3. V and J are TRBV5-1 and TRBJ1-1, with 9 bases that match TRBD1. The germline gives CDR1 SGHRS, CDR2 YFSETQ. The ends lost 5 bases at V and 0 bases at J; junction bases unmatched: 8. The CDR3 loop spans 16 amino acids. The CDR3 region has the DNA TGCGCCAGCAGGCGGACAGGGGTCCTCATGAACACTGAAGCTTTCTTT. Protein: CASRRTGVLMNTEAFF.